The source of this TCR beta chain is a study of identical twins' blood T cells. Three pairs of healthy female monozygous twins were the donors. Trimming shortened V by 5 bases and J by 0 bases, and 13 bases separated the two germline ends. This CDR3 has 15 residues. Germline CDR1 is SGHDN and CDR2 is FVKESK. TCRdb passed the 5' RACE reads through MiXCR, listing each CDR3 protein once. The sample has 400,000 or so distinct CDR3 sequences; roughly 31% are singletons. The source of this sequence is a woman aged 18 to 55 in good health. This chain joins TRBV14 and TRBJ1-2; no definite D call. Sequencing used PBMCs. The CDR3 loop is CASSRRRMANYGYTF. In DNA, the CDR3 is TGTGCCAGCAGCAGAAGGAGAATGGCTAACTATGGCTACACCTTC. The full variable domain, its missing parts supplied by reference TRBV14 and TRBJ1-2, is EAGVTQFPSHSVIEKGQTVTLRCDPISGHDNLYWYRRVMGKEIKFLLHFVKESKQDESGMPNNRFLAERTGGTYSTLKVQPAELEDSGVYFCASSRRRMANYGYTFGSGTRLTVV.